This is a list of T cell receptor beta chains from one sample in a study of blood T cells in healthy people across ages. TCRdb analysed the 5' RACE reads with MiXCR anew, one entry per CDR3 protein. Altogether about 1.8 million distinct CDR3 sequences are present, roughly 52% being singletons, with the ten largest covering about 2.1%. The sequenced sample was blood. The source of these receptors is a woman aged 35 to 49 in good health. CDR3s include the opening cysteine and the closing phenylalanine or tryptophan. The D gene is left open where the match is weak. Clone size appears in some rows only: once, few, many, or a class for an expanded clone.

clone_size cdr3_length j_call v_call d_call cdr3_nt cdr3_aa
- 15 TRBJ2-3 TRBV13 - TGTGCCAGCAGCGGATTCAGGGAGGGCACAGATACGCAGTATTTT CASSGFREGTDTQYF
- 16 TRBJ2-5 TRBV6-2/TRBV6-3 - TGTGCCAGCAGCCCACTAAGGAGGACTTTTGGAGAGACCCAGTACTTC CASSPLRRTFGETQYF
- 13 TRBJ1-2 TRBV6-5 TRBD1 TGTGCCAGCAGATCCGACAGGGAGGGTGGCTACACCTTC CASRSDREGGYTF
few 15 TRBJ2-1 TRBV7-8 - TGTGCCAGCAGCTTTTCCCCTTACTCCTACAATGAGCAGTTCTTC CASSFSPYSYNEQFF
few 13 TRBJ2-1 TRBV2 TRBD1 TGTGCCAGCAGAGGACAGGGGGACAATGAGCAGTTCTTC CASRGQGDNEQFF
- 17 TRBJ2-3 TRBV6-6 - TGTGCCAGCAGTTACTCCTCGGGTTACACTAGCACAGATACGCAGTATTTT CASSYSSGYTSTDTQYF
- 14 TRBJ1-2 TRBV12-3/TRBV12-4 - TGTGCCAGCAGCCCGGGGTGGACCAACTATGGCTACACCTTC CASSPGWTNYGYTF
- 15 TRBJ1-4 TRBV7-2 - TGTGCCAGCAGCTTAGATCCAGGCGCTAATGAAAAACTGTTTTTT CASSLDPGANEKLFF
- 13 TRBJ2-5 TRBV13 - TGTGCCAGCAGCTTATTTGGGGGACAGACCCAGTACTTC CASSLFGGQTQYF
- 14 TRBJ2-1 TRBV7-9 - TGTGCCAGCAGCCGACTGACACCTTACAATGAGCAGTTCTTC CASSRLTPYNEQFF
- 16 TRBJ2-3 TRBV20-1 TRBD1 TGCAGTGCCTTATTTAGGACAGGCGGTAGCACAGATACGCAGTATTTT CSALFRTGGSTDTQYF
- 17 TRBJ1-2 TRBV4-3 - TGCGCCGGCAGCCAAGAAGGAGTTGGAGGAACCGAAGATGGCTACACCTTC CAGSQEGVGGTEDGYTF
- 14 TRBJ2-7 TRBV7-6 - TGTGCCAGCAGCTTGGGATCAGACCCTGGGGCCCAGTACTTC CASSLGSDPGAQYF
few 15 TRBJ2-1 TRBV28 - TGTGCCAGCCGCTCCGCAGGGGGGGGCCAAGGTGAGCAGTTCTTC CASRSAGGGQGEQFF
- 15 TRBJ2-7 TRBV15 TRBD1 TGTGCCACCAGCAGAGAGGGACAGGGCCGGGCAGAGCAGTACTTC CATSREGQGRAEQYF
- 18 TRBJ2-3 TRBV7-2 TRBD1 TGTGCCAGCAGCTTAGCTACAGTGCGACAGGGGGCGGACGTCGGGCAGTATTTT CASSLATVRQGADVGQYF
- 18 TRBJ1-2 TRBV5-6 - TGTGCCAGCAGCTTGGTTGGTGGCCCACGACAGGACCTAGATGGCTACACCTTC CASSLVGGPRQDLDGYTF
few 17 TRBJ2-1 TRBV20-1 TRBD2 TGCAGTGCTAGAGCGATCCCAATAGCGGGGGGGATAAATGAGCAGTTCTTC CSARAIPIAGGINEQFF
once 12 TRBJ2-7 TRBV5-1 - TGCGCCAGCAGCTTAAATAGCGACGCCCAGTACTTC CASSLNSDAQYF
- 15 TRBJ2-5 TRBV12-3/TRBV12-4 - TGTGCCAGCAGTTTAGTGGGGGGAAGGCAAGAGACCCAGTACTTC CASSLVGGRQETQYF
few 18 TRBJ2-5 TRBV6-1 - TGTGCCAGCAGCCGTGATTCCCCCATCGAGGGTTCGGAGGAGACCCAGTACTTC CASSRDSPIEGSEETQYF
- 17 TRBJ1-4 TRBV5-5 TRBD1 TGTGCCAGCAGCTTGGTGGGACAGATAAACCTAAATGAAAAACTGTTTTTT CASSLVGQINLNEKLFF
- 18 TRBJ1-2 TRBV13 TRBD1 TGTGCCAGCAGCCGAAAAATATTAACAGGGGTACTTAACTATGGCTACACCTTC CASSRKILTGVLNYGYTF
- 16 TRBJ2-5 TRBV9 - TGTGCCAGCAGCTTCCTCCCTACAGGGAATGAGGGGACCCAGTACTTC CASSFLPTGNEGTQYF
few 15 TRBJ1-6 TRBV12-3/TRBV12-4 - TGTGCCAGCAGTTTAGAAGCAGGGGTTCGGTCACCCCTCCACTTT CASSLEAGVRSPLHF
- 15 TRBJ2-3 TRBV10-3 TRBD2 TGTGCCACCTCACGAGCGGGGAATCGTCAAGATACGCAGTATTTT CATSRAGNRQDTQYF
- 15 TRBJ1-1 TRBV6-4 - TGTGCCAGCAGTGACTCGGGCGTAGGGAGAACTGAAGCTTTCTTT CASSDSGVGRTEAFF
few 14 TRBJ2-3 TRBV5-1 - TGCGCCAGCGGCGGCGCTAGCGAGGCAGATACGCAGTATTTT CASGGASEADTQYF
- 14 TRBJ1-2 TRBV2 - TGTGCCAGCAGTGACAGGGCAGCTAACTATGGCTACACCTTC CASSDRAANYGYTF
- 15 TRBJ2-5 TRBV20-1 TRBD1 TGCAGTGCTGCCTGCAGGGGGATGGGGGAAGAGACCCAGTACTTC CSAACRGMGEETQYF
- 17 TRBJ2-6 TRBV6-4 TRBD1 TGTGCCAGCAGTAGGACAGGGTTCCTCTCTGGGGCCAACGTCCTGACTTTC CASSRTGFLSGANVLTF
- 12 TRBJ2-5 TRBV6-2/TRBV6-3 - TGTGCCAGCAGTAAACCAAATACGGAGCAGTACTTC CASSKPNTEQYF
- 14 TRBJ2-5 TRBV29-1 - TGCAGCCCTTCCCTAGCCGGGACGGGAGAGACCCAGTACTTC CSPSLAGTGETQYF
- 16 TRBJ2-5 TRBV5-6 - TGTGCCAGCAGCTTGCGGAGTCCTGAGGTCCGAGAGACCCAGTACTTC CASSLRSPEVRETQYF
few 15 TRBJ2-1 TRBV25-1 TRBD2 TGTGCCAGCAGTGTCCGGGGACTAGCTTACAATGAGCAGTTCTTC CASSVRGLAYNEQFF
- 13 TRBJ2-7 TRBV6-6 TRBD1 TGTGCCAGCAGTTACCTTGACAGGGGCGAGCAGTACTTC CASSYLDRGEQYF
- 12 TRBJ2-1 TRBV6-5 TRBD1 TGTGCCAGCAGTTTGACAGGGGGGAAGCAGTTCTTC CASSLTGGKQFF
- 12 TRBJ2-7 TRBV12-3/TRBV12-4 - TGTGCCAGCAGTCGTGGGGACTTCGAGCAGTACTTC CASSRGDFEQYF
few 14 TRBJ2-3 TRBV7-2 - TGTGCCAGCACCTGGACGCCATTCGGTGATACGCAGTATTTT CASTWTPFGDTQYF
- 16 TRBJ2-3 TRBV4-3 - TGCGCCAGCAGCCAAGGGAGTGGGCGGGGTACAGATACGCAGTATTTT CASSQGSGRGTDTQYF
- 14 TRBJ2-2 TRBV20-1 TRBD2 TGCAGTGCTACGGGACTAGACGGAACCGGGGAGCTGTTTTTT CSATGLDGTGELFF
- 14 TRBJ2-5 TRBV27 TRBD1 TGTGCCAGCAGTAGTGACAGGGGGCGCGTGACCCAGTACTTC CASSSDRGRVTQYF
few 15 TRBJ2-3 TRBV7-2 - TGTGCCAGCAGCTTTCGGGGGACCCAGTCGAATACGCAGTATTTT CASSFRGTQSNTQYF
few 15 TRBJ2-5 TRBV7-2 TRBD2 TGTGCCAGCAGCTTTAGCGGGGGGGCCTTCGAGACCCAGTACTTC CASSFSGGAFETQYF
- 13 TRBJ2-7 TRBV6-2/TRBV6-3 - TGTGCCAGCTCCGGACTTAGATCCTACGAGCAGTACTTC CASSGLRSYEQYF
- 12 TRBJ2-5 TRBV20-1 TRBD1 TGCAGTGCCCACAGGGGACAAGAGACCCAGTACTTC CSAHRGQETQYF
- 16 TRBJ2-1 TRBV11-2 TRBD2 TGTGCCAGCAGCTTAGTTACCGGGACTAGGAACAATGAGCAGTTCTTC CASSLVTGTRNNEQFF
- 14 TRBJ2-3 TRBV7-6 - TGTGCCAGCAGCCCAGGATCCAGCGGAGATACGCAGTATTTT CASSPGSSGDTQYF
once 17 TRBJ2-3 TRBV4-2 TRBD2 TGTGCCAGCAGCCAAGAGCAGCGGGGCCCGAGCGCAGATACGCAGTATTTT CASSQEQRGPSADTQYF
many 11 TRBJ2-1 TRBV6-2/TRBV6-3 - TGTGCCAGCAGTTACTCCAATGAGCAGTTCTTC CASSYSNEQFF
- 17 TRBJ1-5 TRBV6-6 - TGTGCCAGCAGTTACCCCGTGGGCAGGGACGGCAATCAGCCCCAGCATTTT CASSYPVGRDGNQPQHF